This passage covers 9 T cell receptor beta chains from one sample sequenced in a study of cytomegalovirus exposure and HLA in healthy donors. PCR amplification relied on 60 Vbeta primers (plus 13 Jbeta primers). Using immunoSEQ multiplex PCR, the repertoire was profiled, and TCRdb retains in-frame clones only, with some absent. Among under 130,000 clones listed, roughly three quarters were seen once. The specimen was PBMCs. These receptors came from a man aged 30-40 years in good health and CMV-seronegative.

The J gene is TRBJ2-1, the V gene TRBV10-3; 11 nucleotides agree with TRBD2. The CDR3 is 19 amino acids. Germline values: CDR1 ENHRY, CDR2 SYGVKD. Unmatched junction bases numbered 15, after V lost 4 bases and J lost 4 bases. The CDR3 region is CAISGGQALTSGSYNEQFF. CDR3 in DNA: TGTGCCATCAGTGGGGGACAGGCTCTAACTAGCGGGAGTTACAATGAGCAGTTCTTC.

The chain combines TRBV2 with TRBJ1-2; TRBD1 agrees at 12 bases. The CDR3 is 14 amino acids. The trim removed 6 bases at V and 8 bases at J, leaving 7 bases unmatched. Germline assignment: CDR1 SNHLY and CDR2 FYNNEI. The CDR3 region has the DNA TGTGCCAGCAGGTCATTTGGGACAGGGGGCGGCTACACCTTC. Protein product: CASRSFGTGGGYTF. The full variable domain, in which reference TRBV2 and TRBJ1-2 provide the parts outside the CDR3, is EPEVTQTPSHQVTQMGQEVILRCVPISNHLYFYWYRQILGQKVEFLVSFYNNEISEKSEIFDDQFSVERPDGSNFTLKIRSTKLEDSAMYFCASRSFGTGGGYTFGSGTRLTVV.

A word on this clone: A junction end diverges from the germline sequence, so it may reflect a read error. This chain connects TRBV7-9 to TRBJ1-1; 7 bases fit TRBD1. The CDR3 extends over 15 amino acids. Germline V gene data show CDR1 as SEHNR and CDR2 as FQNEAQ (reference sequence). The CDR3 protein is CTSSLAVGGNTEAFF. DNA for the CDR3: TGTACCAGCAGCTTAGCGGTAGGGGGCAACACTGAAGCTTTCTTT.

The rearrangement joins TRBV5-1 to TRBJ2-3; TRBD2 matches 10 bases. CDR3 length: 16 residues. V trimming: 4 bases; J trimming: 4 bases; junction bases outside the gene matches: 9. Germline V CDR1 and CDR2: SGHRS, YFSETQ. The CDR3 DNA sequence: TGCGCCAGCAGCCGAGCTAGCGGGAGTAGCGCAGATACGCAGTATTTT. The encoded protein is CASSRASGSSADTQYF.

V gene TRBV4-3 combines with J gene TRBJ2-2; D gene ambiguous. The CDR3 has 15 amino acids. V was pared by 0 bases and J by 4 bases, with 9 bases between. CDR1 is LGHNA, CDR2 YSLEER, per germline. The CDR3 nucleotides are TGCGCCAGCAGCCAAGAAAGAGGAAGCACCGGGGAGCTGTTTTTT. Its protein product is CASSQERGSTGELFF.

The V call is TRBV29-1, the J call TRBJ1-4, with TRBD1 matching 10 bases. CDR1 is SQVTM, CDR2 ANQGSEA, per germline. V trimming: 7 bases; J trimming: 8 bases; junction bases outside the gene matches: 4. This CDR3 is 12 amino acids long. CDR3 nucleotides: TGCAGCGCGACAGGGGGCGAAGAAAAACTGTTTTTT. It is translated as CSATGGEEKLFF.

This rearrangement joins TRBV30 to TRBJ1-5, with D maybe TRBD1 (6 bases). This CDR3 spans 13 amino acids. The germline CDR1 and CDR2 sequences are GTSNPN and SVGIG (reference sequence). V was cut by 1 base and J by 4 bases, with 8 bases left in between. The CDR3 spells CAWSGGGNQPQHF. The CDR3 coding sequence is TGTGCCTGGAGTGGAGGGGGAAATCAGCCCCAGCATTTT.

V usage is TRBV2 and J usage is TRBJ2-7, with 15 bases aligning to TRBD2. CDR1 and CDR2 (germline): SNHLY, FYNNEI. With 6 bases clipped from V and 6 bases from J, the junction kept 6 bases outside the gene matches. The CDR3 is 15 residues long. The CDR3 DNA reads TGTGCCAGCAGCTTGGGACTAGCGGGAGGCACCGAGCAGTACTTC. Its protein product is CASSLGLAGGTEQYF. The entire variable domain, with the rest obtained from reference TRBV2 and TRBJ2-7, is as follows: EPEVTQTPSHQVTQMGQEVILRCVPISNHLYFYWYRQILGQKVEFLVSFYNNEISEKSEIFDDQFSVERPDGSNFTLKIRSTKLEDSAMYFCASSLGLAGGTEQYFGPGTRLTVT.

CDR3 loop: CASSVGVAGVQETQYF. The CDR3 nucleotides read TGTGCCAGCAGCGTAGGGGTAGCGGGAGTACAAGAGACCCAGTACTTC. The V and J genes are TRBV9 and TRBJ2-5; TRBD2 agrees at 9 bases. Germline V gives CDR1 SGDLS, CDR2 YYNGEE. The CDR3 consists of 16 residues. The V gene end was trimmed by 0 bases and the J gene end by 2 bases; junction bases not matched to a gene: 5.